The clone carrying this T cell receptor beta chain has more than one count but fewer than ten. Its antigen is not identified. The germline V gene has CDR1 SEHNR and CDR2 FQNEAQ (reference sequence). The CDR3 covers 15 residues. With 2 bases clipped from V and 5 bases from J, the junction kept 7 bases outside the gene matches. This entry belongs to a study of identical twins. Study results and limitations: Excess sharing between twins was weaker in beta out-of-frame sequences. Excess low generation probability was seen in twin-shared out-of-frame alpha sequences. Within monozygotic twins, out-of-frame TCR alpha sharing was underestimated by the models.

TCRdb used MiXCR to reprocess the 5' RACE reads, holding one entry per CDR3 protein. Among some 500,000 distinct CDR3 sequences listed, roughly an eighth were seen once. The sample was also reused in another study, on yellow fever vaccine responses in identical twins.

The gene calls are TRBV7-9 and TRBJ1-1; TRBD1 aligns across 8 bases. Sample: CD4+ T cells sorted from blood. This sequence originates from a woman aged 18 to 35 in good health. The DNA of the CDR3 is TGTGCCAGCAGCTTAAAAGGGACAGGCCTTACTGAAGCTTTCTTT. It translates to CASSLKGTGLTEAFF.